This passage covers 8 T cell receptor beta chains from one sample sequenced in a study of blood T cell repertoires in COVID-19. Sequencing used immunoSEQ multiplex PCR; TCRdb keeps in-frame clones, though not all of them. The sample includes approximately 250,000 clones, about 87% of them seen just once. Input material: PBMCs or T cells enriched from blood (not recorded which). The receptors originated from a woman aged 35 to 49 who had been exposed to COVID-19.

This clone appeared once. The chain carries TRBV3-1 (or the pseudogene TRBV3-2) and TRBJ2-2; unclear D gene. This CDR3 has 14 amino acids. Trimming took 4 bases from V and 6 from J, leaving 12 bases between them. The V gene's germline CDR1 is LGHDT and CDR2 YNNKEL (reference sequence). CDR3 in DNA: TGTGCCAGCAGCCCGGAGAGCTGGTCCGGGGAGCTGTTTTTT. It codes for CASSPESWSGELFF.

This clone has only one observation. This chain joins TRBV14 and TRBJ2-7; tentative D call: TRBD2 (5 bases). The CDR3 contains 15 residues. V was clipped by 2 bases and J by 0 bases, with 11 bases between them. Germline CDR1 is SGHDN and CDR2 is FVKESK. The CDR3 spells CASSQSLGSSYEQYF. Written as DNA, the CDR3 is TGTGCCAGCAGCCAAAGCTTGGGGAGCTCCTACGAGCAGTACTTC.

This clone was observed once. This chain uses TRBV3-1 (or the pseudogene TRBV3-2) with TRBJ2-7, with a weak D call TRBD1 (6 bases). V was cut by 9 bases and J by 0 bases, with 12 bases left in between. Per the germline V gene, CDR1 is LGHDT and CDR2 is YNNKEL (reference sequence). The CDR3 sequence is 13 residues long. CDR3 in DNA: TGTGCCAGACCGGGACACCACTCCTACGAGCAGTACTTC. It codes for CARPGHHSYEQYF.

The chain combines TRBV27 with TRBJ1-3, with D unresolved. The CDR3 sequence is 14 residues long. V was shortened by 7 bases and J by 0 bases, with 10 bases between the two germline ends. Per the germline V gene, CDR1 is MNHEY and CDR2 is SMNVEV (reference sequence). The CDR3 coding sequence is TGTGCCAGCAAGAGTAGTCCCTCTGGAAACACCATATATTTT. This codes for CASKSSPSGNTIYF.

The V call is TRBV7-9, the J call TRBJ1-2; 8 bases line up with TRBD1. The germline CDR1 and CDR2 sequences are SEHNR and FQNEAQ (reference sequence). The junction had 4 bases not matched to a gene; V was cut back by 4 bases and J by 6 bases. The CDR3 covers 13 residues. The DNA of the CDR3 is TGTGCCAGCAGCTCCGGACAGGGAGATGGCTACACCTTC. Translating gives CASSSGQGDGYTF.

This chain links TRBV19 with TRBJ1-3, with 7 positions matching TRBD1. J was trimmed by 0 bases and V by 7 bases; bases with no gene match: 6. CDR1 is LNHDA and CDR2 is SQIVND in the germline V gene (reference sequence). This CDR3 comprises 15 residues. The CDR3 coding sequence is TGTGCCAGTAAGAGAGGGGGCGTCTCTGGAAACACCATATATTTT. Its translation: CASKRGGVSGNTIYF. Full variable domain (outside the CDR3, taken from reference TRBV19 and TRBJ1-3): DGGITQSPKYLFRKEGQNVTLSCEQNLNHDAMYWYRQDPGQGLRLIYYSQIVNDFQKGDIAEGYSVSREKKESFPLTVTSAQKNPTAFYLCASKRGGVSGNTIYFGEGSWLTVV.

The chain recombines TRBV5-6 with TRBJ1-2; D is ambiguous. Trimming left V 0 bases short and J 0 bases short, with 9 bases between. Germline CDR1 is SGHDT and CDR2 is YYEEEE. This CDR3 has 15 amino acids. The DNA for the CDR3 is TGTGCCAGCAGCTTGGGGGCCGGGGCTAACTATGGCTACACCTTC. Its translation: CASSLGAGANYGYTF.

The rearrangement links TRBV13 to TRBJ1-2; 8 bases align to TRBD1. Germline V gives CDR1 PRHDT, CDR2 FYEKMQ (reference sequence). Trimming removed 4 bases from V and 5 bases from J; junction bases left unmatched: 9. This CDR3 region has 15 residues. CDR3 nucleotides: TGTGCCAGCAGCTACCTACGGACAGGGACGTATGGCTACACCTTC. Encoded protein: CASSYLRTGTYGYTF.